One sample yielded the 15 T cell receptor beta chains listed below, sequenced in a study of OX40 agonist ivuxolimab in advanced cancers. Library preparation used the immunoSEQ multiplex PCR assay. TCRdb limited this immuneACCESS table to in-frame rearrangements with V and J called. A share of clones is missing; checked studies link under half to unresolved V genes, and the rest is unexplained. The sample includes around 63,000 clones, with 80% to 95% observed a single time. 20% to 30% of the sample is in the top ten clones. Sequencing was performed on CD4+ or CD8+ T cells sorted from blood, taken in a trial of the OX40 agonist ivuxolimab. The receptors were sampled from an adult with an advanced solid tumor such as melanoma, head and neck, liver or kidney cancer.

This sequence joins TRBV2 and TRBJ2-1, with a possible D match to TRBD2 (6 bases). Germline V lookup: CDR1 SNHLY, CDR2 FYNNEI. Trimming left V 8 bases short and J 6 bases short, with 20 bases between. This CDR3 spans 15 amino acids. CDR3 amino acids: CASGPSEGTINEQFF. The CDR3 DNA reads TGTGCCAGCGGCCCATCGGAGGGTACAATCAATGAGCAGTTCTTC.

V is TRBV19 and J is TRBJ2-7; 7 bases fit TRBD2. Germline V gene sequence: CDR1 LNHDA, CDR2 SQIVND (reference sequence). The CDR3 is 15 amino acids. The ends lost 5 bases at V and 2 bases at J; junction bases unmatched: 9. Here the CDR3 DNA reads TGTGCCAGTAGTTCGGCGGGGGACCCTACCTACGAGCAGTACTTC. As protein: CASSSAGDPTYEQYF. Using reference TRBV19 and TRBJ2-7 for the parts outside the CDR3, the full variable domain is DGGITQSPKYLFRKEGQNVTLSCEQNLNHDAMYWYRQDPGQGLRLIYYSQIVNDFQKGDIAEGYSVSREKKESFPLTVTSAQKNPTAFYLCASSSAGDPTYEQYFGPGTRLTVT.

The chain couples TRBV6-5 to TRBJ2-4; TRBD1 might be the D (5 bases). Per the germline V gene, CDR1 is MNHEY and CDR2 is SVGAGI. The CDR3 extends over 16 amino acids. With 2 bases removed from V and 1 base from J, the gap between germline ends came to 12 bases. The CDR3 is CASSYGARAAKNIQYF. In nucleotides, the CDR3 is TGTGCCAGCAGTTACGGTGCCAGGGCGGCCAAAAACATTCAGTACTTC.

V usage is TRBV29-1 and J usage is TRBJ2-3; 8 bases agree with TRBD2. Unmatched junction bases numbered 6, after V lost 5 bases and J lost 11 bases. The CDR3 has 11 amino acids. Germline-derived CDR1 and CDR2 are SQVTM and ANQGSEA. The CDR3 loop is CSVWKGLGQYF. The CDR3 DNA reads as TGCAGCGTTTGGAAGGGACTAGGGCAGTATTTT.

This chain connects TRBV19 to TRBJ2-3, with D possibly being TRBD2 (6 bases). V dropped 2 bases and J dropped 6 bases, with 9 bases sitting between them. CDR3 size: 13 residues. Germline V gene data show CDR1 as LNHDA and CDR2 as SQIVND (reference sequence). For the CDR3, the DNA is TGTGCCAGTAGTATACTGAGCGGGGATACGCAGTATTTT. Protein product: CASSILSGDTQYF.

The count of this clone is one. V is TRBV5-6 and J is TRBJ1-1; weak D call: TRBD1 (5 bases). Trimming cost V 0 bases and J 0 bases, with 9 bases left between them. From germline, CDR1 is SGHDT and CDR2 YYEEEE. The CDR3 sequence is 15 residues long. Here the CDR3 DNA reads TGTGCCAGCAGCTTGGGTGGGACCGTGAACACTGAAGCTTTCTTT. It codes for CASSLGGTVNTEAFF.

The chain has TRBV7-9 and TRBJ2-7, with a tentative D call TRBD2 (6 bases). Germline assignment: CDR1 SEHNR and CDR2 FQNEAQ (reference sequence). This CDR3 comprises 15 residues. V was shortened by 6 bases and J by 7 bases, with 22 bases between the two germline ends. CDR3 DNA sequence: TGTGCCAGCAGTTATCCGGGACTCACCCTGGAAGAGCAGTACTTC. Its translation is CASSYPGLTLEEQYF. The entire variable domain, with the rest obtained from reference TRBV7-9 and TRBJ2-7, is as follows: DTGVSQNPRHKITKRGQNVTFRCDPISEHNRLYWYRQTLGQGPEFLTYFQNEAQLEKSRLLSDRFSAERPKGSFSTLEIQRTEQGDSAMYLCASSYPGLTLEEQYFGPGTRLTVT.

The rearrangement uses TRBV13 and TRBJ1-1, with D perhaps TRBD1 (5 bases). In germline, CDR1 is PRHDT, CDR2 FYEKMQ (reference sequence). Trimming took 8 bases from V and 0 from J, leaving 13 bases between them. The CDR3 loop spans 14 amino acids. The CDR3 protein is CASLGVGLNTEAFF. CDR3 bases: TGTGCCAGCTTGGGGGTGGGCTTGAACACTGAAGCTTTCTTT.

The chain employs TRBV4-2 and TRBJ2-7, with 7 bases that match TRBD2. The V and J ends lost 4 bases and 4 bases, in that order; junction bases with no gene match: 19. The CDR3 has 18 residues. Germline values: CDR1 LGHNA, CDR2 YNFKEQ. Written as DNA, the CDR3 is TGTGCCAGCAGCCGCACGGGGGGAATAATGGGAATAGGGTACGAGCAGTACTTC. It translates to CASSRTGGIMGIGYEQYF.

The chain employs TRBV18 and TRBJ2-5; 10 nucleotides agree with TRBD2. With the DNA end fitting TRBJ2-7 better, the J assignment may be wrong. This CDR3 has 18 amino acids. Germline values: CDR1 KGHSH, CDR2 LQKENI. The CDR3 DNA reads as TGTGCCAGCTCACCAGGGGCAGATTCTAGCGGGAGAGTCGACGAGCAGTACTTC. Translated: CASSPGADSSGRVDEQYF.

This chain uses TRBV28 with TRBJ2-7, with 12 bases that match TRBD2. This CDR3 is 13 amino acids long. CDR1 and CDR2 (germline): MDHEN, SYDVKM. V gave up 6 bases and J gave up 7 bases; unmatched junction bases: 4. The CDR3 sequence is CASRGLAGFEQYF. The CDR3 DNA follows: TGTGCCAGCAGAGGACTAGCGGGATTTGAGCAGTACTTC. Together with reference TRBV28 and TRBJ2-7, the CDR3 gives the full variable domain: DVKVTQSSRYLVKRTGEKVFLECVQDMDHENMFWYRQDPGLGLRLIYFSYDVKMKEKGDIPEGYSVSREKKERFSLILESASTNQTSMYLCASRGLAGFEQYFGPGTRLTVT.

This sequence joins TRBV19 and TRBJ2-7; 12 nucleotides match TRBD2. Per the germline V gene, CDR1 is LNHDA and CDR2 is SQIVND (reference sequence). The CDR3 sequence is 15 residues long. The V gene end was trimmed by 6 bases and the J gene end by 4 bases; junction bases not matched to a gene: 7. The CDR3 protein is CASSTRGLAGYEQYF. The CDR3 nucleotides are TGTGCCAGTAGCACCAGGGGACTAGCGGGTTACGAGCAGTACTTC.

The chain combines TRBV6-5 with TRBJ2-7; 9 bases map to TRBD2. V lost 0 bases to trimming and J lost 3 bases; unmatched junction nucleotides: 3. From germline, CDR1 is MNHEY and CDR2 SVGAGI. The CDR3 totals 15 residues. Here the CDR3 DNA reads TGTGCCAGCAGTTACTCCGGGACTAGCAACTACGAGCAGTACTTC. This gives the protein CASSYSGTSNYEQYF.

The chain recombines TRBV9 with TRBJ2-3; 7 nucleotides agree with TRBD2. This CDR3 has 15 residues. With 1 base clipped from V and 1 base from J, the junction kept 3 bases outside the gene matches. The V gene's germline CDR1 is SGDLS and CDR2 YYNGEE. The DNA of the CDR3 is TGTGCCAGCAGCGTACGCGCGGGAGGCACAGATACGCAGTATTTT. Translating gives CASSVRAGGTDTQYF.

The chain carries TRBV28 and TRBJ2-7; the D is unclear. The CDR3 covers 14 residues. Trimming took off 4 bases at V and 2 bases at J, with 12 bases between the two ends. In germline, CDR1 is MDHEN, CDR2 SYDVKM. The CDR3 DNA is TGTGCCAGCAGTTCAATACGATGGACCTACGAGCAGTACTTC. Residues: CASSSIRWTYEQYF.